This T cell receptor beta chain derives from a study of blood T cell repertoires in COVID-19. Across the study: Acute-phase and convalescent COVID-19 samples originated in the United States, Italy and Spain.

Assay: immunoSEQ multiplex PCR; the TCRdb copy retains only in-frame clones and omits some. The sample has roughly 250,000 clones, roughly 88% seen once. Trimming removed 2 bases at V and 4 bases at J, with 6 bases between. From germline, CDR1 is KGHDR and CDR2 SFDVKD. The CDR3 consists of 13 residues. What was sequenced was PBMCs or T cells enriched from blood (not recorded which). The receptor was isolated from a middle-aged woman who had been exposed to COVID-19. The J gene is TRBJ2-3, the V gene TRBV24-1; D not resolved. CDR3 residues: CATSDSLADTQYF. CDR3 coding DNA: TGTGCCACCAGTGATTCTCTAGCAGATACGCAGTATTTT.